The clone carrying this T cell receptor beta chain was counted a few times. Its antigen is unknown. The germline gene is not matched at one end of the junction; a read error may be the cause. This sample is drawn from a study of cytomegalovirus exposure and HLA in healthy donors. PCR involved 60 Vbeta and 13 Jbeta primers. Sequenced by immunoSEQ multiplex PCR; TCRdb stores in-frame clones only, minus some. The repertoire holds over 75,000 clones, with around four fifths as singletons. CDR3 length: 11 residues. CDR1 and CDR2 (germline): SEHNR, FQNEAQ (reference sequence). Study results and caveats: Later analysis showed TCR association rates varying by HLA locus, highest for DRB1 and lowest for HLA-C. Three CMV-associated chains proved CMV antigen-specific in vitro. Previous analysis showed most TCR beta V segments were productive about 90% or about 30% of the time. Most observed TCR sequences were rare, whereas some public TCRs were detected in many donors.

The V and J genes are TRBV7-9 and TRBJ1-2; TRBD1 matches at 10 bases. The sequencing sample was made of PBMCs. The receptor comes from a young woman in good health and CMV-seropositive. The CDR3 region has the DNA TGTGCCAGCAGCTTTCCCTGGGACAGGGGATTC. This encodes CASSFPWDRGF.